A selection of T cell receptor beta chains follows, all from one sample in a study of OX40 agonist ivuxolimab in advanced cancers. Assay used: immunoSEQ multiplex PCR; TCRdb lists only in-frame clones, some missing. This table holds over 85,000 clones, roughly 89% found once. This sample comprised CD4+ or CD8+ T cells sorted from blood, obtained in a trial of the OX40 agonist ivuxolimab. The receptors stem from an adult with an advanced solid tumor such as melanoma, head and neck, liver or kidney cancer. Both conserved end residues are part of each CDR3. The order of the fields is V gene, J gene, D gene, clone size, CDR3 protein, CDR3 DNA. The D gene is left open where the match is weak. Some rows have no size entry. The others give once, few or many, or a class for an expanded clone.

V: TRBV4-3; J: TRBJ2-3; D: -; size: -; CDR3: CASSQDYKNTDTQYF; DNA: TGCGCCAGCAGCCAAGATTATAAGAACACAGATACGCAGTATTTT
V: TRBV15; J: TRBJ2-7; D: -; size: once; CDR3: CATSRDHHPWEQYF; DNA: TGTGCCACCAGCAGAGATCATCACCCGTGGGAGCAGTACTTC
V: TRBV30; J: TRBJ2-1; D: TRBD1; size: -; CDR3: CAWSPGTGGEQFF; DNA: TGTGCCTGGAGCCCAGGGACAGGGGGAGAGCAGTTCTTC
V: TRBV27; J: TRBJ1-4; D: -; size: -; CDR3: CASRRLARQGEKLFF; DNA: TGTGCCAGCAGACGACTGGCTCGCCAAGGTGAAAAACTGTTTTTT
V: TRBV19; J: TRBJ1-1; D: TRBD1; size: -; CDR3: CASTTDRENTEAFF; DNA: TGTGCCAGTACTACCGACAGGGAGAACACTGAAGCTTTCTTT
V: TRBV13; J: TRBJ1-1; D: -; size: -; CDR3: CASSLGGSRGPEAFF; DNA: TGTGCCAGCAGCTTAGGCGGTTCGAGGGGCCCTGAAGCTTTCTTT
V: TRBV7-3; J: TRBJ2-1; D: TRBD2; size: -; CDR3: CASSLASGLAGGNNEQFF; DNA: TGTGCCAGCAGCTTAGCCTCGGGACTAGCGGGAGGAAACAATGAGCAGTTCTTC
V: TRBV4-2; J: TRBJ1-4; D: -; size: -; CDR3: CASSQDIAEGSGKLFF; DNA: TGTGCCAGCAGCCAAGATATTGCGGAGGGAAGTGGAAAACTGTTTTTT
V: TRBV5-1; J: TRBJ2-1; D: -; size: -; CDR3: CASRKGGGGSYNEQFF; DNA: TGCGCCAGCAGAAAAGGGGGAGGCGGCTCCTACAATGAGCAGTTCTTC
V: TRBV19; J: TRBJ1-1; D: -; size: -; CDR3: CASSTIQGGTLFNTEAFF; DNA: TGTGCCAGTAGTACCATTCAGGGCGGAACACTCTTCAACACTGAAGCTTTCTTT
V: TRBV30; J: TRBJ1-1; D: -; size: -; CDR3: CAWSAKGAATAFF; DNA: TGTGCCTGGAGTGCAAAAGGGGCCGCAACGGCTTTCTTT
V: TRBV18; J: TRBJ1-2; D: TRBD1; size: -; CDR3: CASSPYRTGVGYTF; DNA: TGTGCCAGCTCACCCTACCGGACAGGGGTTGGCTACACCTTC
V: TRBV27; J: TRBJ1-1; D: -; size: once; CDR3: CASKPRRGLGNTEAFF; DNA: TGTGCCAGCAAACCTCGGCGGGGTCTAGGGAACACTGAAGCTTTCTTT
V: TRBV19; J: TRBJ2-5; D: -; size: -; CDR3: CASSLITGTVQETQYF; DNA: TGTGCCAGTAGCCTTATTACAGGGACCGTACAAGAGACCCAGTACTTC
V: TRBV7-9; J: TRBJ2-2; D: -; size: -; CDR3: CASSSFSAELAGELFF; DNA: TGTGCCAGCAGCTCCTTTTCGGCTGAACTGGCCGGGGAGCTGTTTTTT
V: TRBV20-1; J: TRBJ1-1; D: -; size: -; CDR3: CSAIFNTEAFF; DNA: TGCAGTGCTATCTTTAACACTGAAGCTTTCTTT
V: TRBV13; J: TRBJ1-2; D: TRBD1; size: -; CDR3: CASSLGVDREALHYGYTF; DNA: TGTGCCAGCAGCTTAGGGGTGGACAGGGAGGCCCTTCACTATGGCTACACCTTC
V: TRBV14; J: TRBJ1-2; D: -; size: -; CDR3: CASSQDHTAGTF; DNA: TGTGCCAGCAGCCAAGATCACACGGCGGGAACCTTC
V: TRBV10-2; J: TRBJ2-7; D: -; size: -; CDR3: CASTLPTKELVLGEQYF; DNA: TGCGCCAGCACCCTTCCGACTAAGGAACTAGTCTTAGGCGAGCAGTACTTC
V: TRBV6-1; J: TRBJ2-3; D: -; size: -; CDR3: CAVGSGISDTQYF; DNA: TGTGCCGTGGGCTCTGGTATATCAGATACGCAGTATTTT
V: TRBV12-5; J: TRBJ1-5; D: -; size: -; CDR3: CASGSSGGGQPQHF; DNA: TGTGCTAGTGGTTCCTCTGGTGGGGGTCAGCCCCAGCATTTT
V: TRBV4-2; J: TRBJ2-7; D: -; size: -; CDR3: CASSQPGTQSYEQYF; DNA: TGTGCCAGCAGCCAGCCCGGGACACAGTCGTACGAGCAGTACTTC